The TCR beta chain described here comes from a study of OX40 agonist ivuxolimab in advanced cancers. Background for the entire study: Ivuxolimab, which targeted the costimulatory receptor OX40 (CD134), was an agonistic, fully human IgG2 monoclonal antibody. Intravenous ivuxolimab was administered to patients every 2 weeks at six dose levels: 0.01, 0.1, 0.3, 1.5, 3 and 10 mg/kg. Of the approximately 50 dose-escalation patients, hepatocellular carcinoma was present in around 20, melanoma in some 15, renal cell carcinoma in 9 and head and neck cancer in 9. In the dose-escalation cohort, around four fifths of patients were male, and the mean age was 60 years with a range of 23 to 79. Prior anti-PD-1, anti-PD-L1 or anti-CTLA-4 therapy was permitted, and checkpoint inhibitors had been received by about two fifths of dose-escalation patients. Partial responses were achieved by three dose-escalation patients, of whom one had hepatocellular carcinoma and two had cutaneous melanoma. The purpose of peripheral TCRbeta sequencing was to test whether ivuxolimab changed TCR sequence diversity and led to clonal T-cell expansion. The paper reports the monotherapy dose-escalation portion (N = 52 patients) of the phase I ivuxolimab trial.

Genomic DNA was extracted from sorted cells for sequencing of the TCRbeta CDR3 region. The immunoSEQ Assay was used for sequencing of TCRbeta CDR3 regions. In TCRdb, the immuneACCESS table is reduced to in-frame sequences with V and J assigned. These tables do not hold every clone; where another copy was compared, an unresolved V gene accounts for under half, and the others remain unexplained. For this sample there are 90,000 to 130,000 clones; less than 95% appear just once. The top ten clonotypes cover around 0.64% of the sample. Results the study describes overall, beyond this receptor: Partial responders in the 0.1-3.0 mg/kg groups had among the lowest normalized peripheral clonal expansion, especially among CD8+ T cells. Low levels of normalized T-cell clonal expansion were also seen in some patients who did not respond. After ivuxolimab, more expanded clones were found on average in CD8+ T cells than in CD4+ T cells. At doses from 0.1 to 3.0 mg/kg, clonal expansion was seen in both CD4+ and CD8+ blood T cells between baseline and week 6. Antigen specificity was not determined for the clonally expanded peripheral T cells.

The CDR3 runs 13 residues from the cysteine to the phenylalanine. The sequence is cut down to CDR3 DNA, 39 bases in frame from base 1. In the germline V gene (reference sequence), CDR1 corresponds to LNHDA and CDR2 to SQIVND. Trimming at the junction amounts to 1 base on V and 7 bases on J, and the germline ends lie 10 bases apart. Patients with a history of autoimmune disease or receiving systemic immunosuppression were excluded from the trial. Peripheral blood for TCR sequencing was drawn from every dose cohort at baseline, at cycle 4 day 1 and at cycle 7 day 1. The samples were taken from a phase I, first-in-human, multicenter, open-label dose-escalation trial of ivuxolimab. Adults with locally advanced or metastatic melanoma, renal cell, hepatocellular, or head and neck squamous cell carcinoma were enrolled in the trial. Before TCR sequencing, CD4+ T cells and CD8+ T cells from peripheral blood were sorted into separate populations.

Worth noting for this clone: Its antigen is still unknown. No base qualities exist here, and no much larger clone lies one base off it.

Specimen: CD4+ or CD8+ T cells sorted from blood, collected in a trial of the OX40 agonist ivuxolimab. This receptor was identified in an adult with an advanced solid tumor such as melanoma, head and neck, liver or kidney cancer. Here the chain combines TRBV19 and TRBJ1-2; too little of a D gene remains to name it. The CDR3 loop reads CASSIGSGSGYTF. In nucleotides, the sequence is TGTGCCAGTAGTATAGGCTCGGGGTCTGGCTACACCTTC. Supplemented by the reference TRBV19 and TRBJ1-2 proteins around the CDR3, the complete variable domain is DGGITQSPKYLFRKEGQNVTLSCEQNLNHDAMYWYRQDPGQGLRLIYYSQIVNDFQKGDIAEGYSVSREKKESFPLTVTSAQKNPTAFYLCASSIGSGSGYTFGSGTRLTVV.